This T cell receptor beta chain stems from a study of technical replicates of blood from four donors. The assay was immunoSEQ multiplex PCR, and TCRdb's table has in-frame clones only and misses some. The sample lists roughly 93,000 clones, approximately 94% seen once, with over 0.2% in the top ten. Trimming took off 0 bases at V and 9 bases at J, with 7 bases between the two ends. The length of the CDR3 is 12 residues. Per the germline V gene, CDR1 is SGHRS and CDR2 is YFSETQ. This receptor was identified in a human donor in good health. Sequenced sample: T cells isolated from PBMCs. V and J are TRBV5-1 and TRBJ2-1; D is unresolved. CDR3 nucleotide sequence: TGCGCCAGCAGCTTGGGCGGCTCTGAGCAGTTCTTC. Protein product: CASSLGGSEQFF.